Each of the 30 T cell receptor beta chains below was sequenced from the same sample in a study of neurological immune-mediated disorders (dated by TCRdb to between 2019 and 2020). The library was prepared using 5' RACE. TCRdb records Illumina HiSeq 2500 as the sequencer. TCRdb reprocessed the public reads (quality trimming at Q25 with fastp, clone calling with MiXCR) and kept in-frame beta chains. CDR3 protein duplicates are merged, each entry listing the most common genes and DNA. The sample has 42,000 or so distinct CDR3 sequences on record, roughly 2.5% of them singletons. The ten largest make up around 12% of the sample. Material for sequencing was PBMCs. The receptors stem from a man aged 25 to 45 with multiple sclerosis.

This clonotype showed up many times. The chain recombines TRBV5-1 with TRBJ2-1; D might be TRBD2 (6 bases). CDR3 length: 13 residues. Between the trimmed V and J ends, which lost 0 bases and 9 bases, there was a span of 10 bases. CDR1 SGHRS and CDR2 YFSETQ come from the germline V gene. This CDR3 is CASSLASVGEQFF. The CDR3 DNA is TGCGCCAGCAGCTTGGCTAGCGTAGGTGAGCAGTTCTTC. Full variable domain (missing parts from reference TRBV5-1 and TRBJ2-1): KAGVTQTPRYLIKTRGQQVTLSCSPISGHRSVSWYQQTPGQGLQFLFEYFSETQRNKGNFPGRFSGRQFSNSRSEMNVSTLELGDSALYLCASSLASVGEQFFGPGTRLTVL.

Ten or more counts support this clonotype. The V and J genes are TRBV10-3 and TRBJ2-1; the match to TRBD2 covers 9 bases. The junction had 6 bases not matched to a gene; V was cut back by 3 bases and J by 6 bases. The CDR3 totals 15 residues. Germline CDR1 reads ENHRY; CDR2 reads SYGVKD. This CDR3 reads CAISEPTSGFNEQFF. The CDR3, as DNA: TGTGCCATCAGTGAACCAACTAGCGGGTTCAATGAGCAGTTCTTC.

This clonotype was picked up many times. The J gene is TRBJ2-2, the V gene TRBV4-2; D is unclear. With 6 bases removed from V and 1 base from J, the gap between germline ends came to 3 bases. This CDR3 is 12 amino acids long. Germline V gene lookup returns CDR1 LGHNA and CDR2 YNFKEQ. CDR3 protein: CASRENTGELFF. CDR3 nucleotides: TGTGCCAGCAGGGAGAACACCGGGGAGCTGTTTTTT.

This clonotype was recorded many times. This rearrangement joins TRBV5-5 to TRBJ2-7; 9 bases line up with TRBD2. V shed 5 bases and J 1 base; nucleotides not matched to a gene: 7. There are 15 residues in the CDR3. Per germline, CDR1 SGHKS and CDR2 YYEKEE (reference sequence). DNA of the CDR3: TGTGCCAGCAGTCTTGGACTAGCGTCTTCCTACGAGCAGTACTTC. It yields the protein CASSLGLASSYEQYF.

This clonotype was seen many times. The gene calls are TRBV7-8 and TRBJ2-7; D call uncertain. Germline values: CDR1 SGHVS, CDR2 FQNEAQ. Deletions cut 6 bases from V and 2 bases from J, with 17 bases between. The length of the CDR3 is 15 residues. Here the CDR3 DNA reads TGTGCCAGCAGGTTGAATCCCGCAGAAACCTACGAGCAGTACTTC. This sequence encodes CASRLNPAETYEQYF.

This clonotype was observed at least ten times. The V gene is TRBV11-2, the J gene TRBJ2-5; 12 bases map to TRBD2. Germline loops: CDR1 SGHAT, CDR2 FQNNGV. This CDR3 is built from 15 residues. Trimming at V came to 3 bases and at J to 4 bases, leaving 3 bases not matched to a gene. The chain's CDR3 is CASSFGLAGIETQYF. CDR3 sequence (DNA): TGTGCCAGCAGCTTTGGACTAGCGGGGATAGAGACCCAGTACTTC.

The sample holds many counts of this clonotype. One end of the junction varies from germline; a read error may be responsible. The chain couples TRBV14 to TRBJ2-7; TRBD2 matches 7 bases. The CDR3 has 14 amino acids. CDR1 is SGHDN, CDR2 FVKESK, per germline. Here the CDR3 reads CASSQDPGRPPIHF. The CDR3 nucleotides read TGTGCCAGCAGCCAAGATCCCGGGAGGCCCCCCATTCACTTC.

Ten or more counts support this clonotype. The J gene is TRBJ2-3, the V gene TRBV5-6; 7 bases map to TRBD2. CDR1 and CDR2 from the germline V gene are SGHDT and YYEEEE. V trimming: 0 bases; J trimming: 4 bases; junction bases outside the gene matches: 5. This CDR3 contains 15 residues. The CDR3 coding sequence is TGTGCCAGCAGCTTGGAGTGGCGGGAGTCAGATACGCAGTATTTT. It is translated as CASSLEWRESDTQYF.

This clonotype showed up many times. V and J are TRBV5-1 and TRBJ2-7; 7 bases fit TRBD1. Germline-derived CDR1 and CDR2 are SGHRS and YFSETQ. This CDR3 is built from 14 residues. Trimming at V came to 4 bases and at J to 0 bases, leaving 4 bases not matched to a gene. The chain's CDR3 is CASSMTGFSYEQYF. The CDR3 DNA follows: TGCGCCAGCAGCATGACAGGGTTCTCCTACGAGCAGTACTTC.

This clonotype was counted a few times. A read error may produce the germline difference seen at one junction end. For the CDR3, the DNA is TGTGCCAGCAGGGGGGTTAACAGCAATAAGACCCAGAATTTT. Protein: CASRGVNSNKTQNF. J is TRBJ1-5 and V is TRBV28; D perhaps matches TRBD1 (5 bases). This CDR3 region has 14 residues. The germline gives CDR1 MDHEN, CDR2 SYDVKM.

This clonotype was picked up many times. This sequence joins TRBV20-1 and TRBJ1-5, with D perhaps TRBD1 (6 bases). Deletions cut 0 bases from V and 3 bases from J, with 12 bases between. The CDR3 extends over 15 amino acids. CDR1 and CDR2 (germline): DFQATT, SNEGSKA (reference sequence). CDR3 protein: CSARDRRQVNQPQHF. The CDR3 bases are TGCAGTGCTAGAGATCGTCGACAGGTCAATCAGCCCCAGCATTTT.

This chain links TRBV20-1 with TRBJ2-3, with 8 bases matching TRBD1. Losses at the gene ends were 7 bases for V and 2 bases for J; bases not matched to a gene: 8. CDR3 length: 14 amino acids. Looked up from germline, CDR1 is DFQATT and CDR2 is SNEGSKA (reference sequence). CDR3 DNA sequence: TGCAGTGTTGGGGGACAGGCGCACACAGATACGCAGTATTTT. This codes for CSVGGQAHTDTQYF.

The table lists this clonotype with many counts. The chain employs TRBV5-1 and TRBJ2-1; 13 bases line up with TRBD2. The germline V gene has CDR1 SGHRS and CDR2 YFSETQ. J gave up 9 bases and V 3 bases, and 3 bases lay outside the gene matches. The CDR3 runs 14 residues. CDR3 sequence reads: CASSSGLAGSEQFF. CDR3 sequence (DNA): TGCGCCAGCAGCTCGGGACTAGCGGGGAGTGAGCAGTTCTTC.

At least ten counts were recorded for this clonotype. The gene calls are TRBV28 and TRBJ1-2, with a tentative D call TRBD1 (6 bases). CDR3 length: 15 residues. The germline gives CDR1 MDHEN, CDR2 SYDVKM. The germline V and J ends were trimmed by 11 bases and 4 bases, with 23 bases remaining between them. The CDR3 coding sequence is TGTGCCCGGCCAGCAAGAGGGGGGCGGGTCTATGGCTACACCTTC. Translation gives CARPARGGRVYGYTF.

This clonotype showed up many times. The chain couples TRBV20-1 to TRBJ2-1, with D perhaps matching TRBD1 or TRBD2 (5 bases each). Trimming removed 5 bases at V and 10 bases at J, with 24 bases between. The CDR3 sequence is 15 residues long. The germline gives CDR1 DFQATT, CDR2 SNEGSKA (reference sequence). CDR3 in DNA: TGCAGTGCTTTCCACTCGGGACCCTCTCTGGGGGAGCAGTTCTTC. Translation gives CSAFHSGPSLGEQFF.

A word on this clonotype: At one of its ends the junction is not consistent with the germline gene, which may arise from a read error. The chain has TRBV25-1 and TRBJ2-2; 7 bases align to TRBD1. CDR1 and CDR2 from the germline V gene are MGHDK and SYGVNS. The CDR3 runs 16 residues. Here the CDR3 reads CANSRTGLANTVELFF. CDR3 nucleotides: TGTGCCAACAGTAGGACAGGCCTCGCGAACACCGTGGAGCTGTTTTTT.

This clonotype was counted many times. This chain uses TRBV12-3 or TRBV12-4 with TRBJ1-1; D gene unclear. The CDR3 length is 14 residues. V was clipped by 0 bases and J by 5 bases, with 10 bases between them. CDR3 sequence: CASSLARGGTEAFF. DNA for the CDR3: TGTGCCAGCAGTTTAGCGCGGGGTGGGACTGAAGCTTTCTTT.

In this sample, this clonotype turned up many times. The chain links TRBV20-1 to TRBJ2-3, with D tentatively TRBD1 or TRBD2 (7 bases each). The germline V gene encodes CDR1 DFQATT and CDR2 SNEGSKA (reference sequence). The CDR3 spans 15 residues. With 2 bases removed from V and 7 bases from J, the gap between germline ends came to 19 bases. CDR3 nucleotides: TGCAGTGCTAGAATACAGGGGACTATGGGAAATACGCAGTATTTT. This gives the protein CSARIQGTMGNTQYF.

The chain recombines TRBV9 with TRBJ1-2; tentative D call: TRBD1 (5 bases). V was shortened by 3 bases and J by 0 bases, with 15 bases between the two germline ends. This CDR3 is 16 amino acids long. From germline, CDR1 is SGDLS and CDR2 YYNGEE. The CDR3 bases are TGTGCCAGCAGCGGCCCGAGACAGTCCTCTAACTATGGCTACACCTTC. It specifies CASSGPRQSSNYGYTF.

This clonotype was detected a few times. The V call is TRBV7-6, the J call TRBJ2-7; 8 bases fit TRBD1. The germline CDR1 and CDR2 sequences are SGHVS and FNYEAQ. The CDR3 spans 15 residues. Losses at the gene ends were 1 base for V and 3 bases for J; bases not matched to a gene: 5. In DNA, the CDR3 is TGTGCCAGCAGCTTAGTCGCAGGGGGCCACTACGAGCAGTACTTC. It encodes CASSLVAGGHYEQYF.

V usage is TRBV14 and J usage is TRBJ2-3, with 7 bases that match TRBD1. This CDR3 is 16 amino acids long. The trim removed 0 bases at V and 7 bases at J, leaving 10 bases unmatched. In germline, CDR1 is SGHDN, CDR2 FVKESK. CDR3 DNA sequence: TGTGCCAGCAGCCAAGAAAACAGGGGCCGCGGATATACGCAGTATTTT. The encoded protein is CASSQENRGRGYTQYF.

In its sample, this clonotype was seen many times. In DNA form, the CDR3 reads TGTGCCAGCAGCCCAGACACCCACAGAAACTATGGCTACACCTTC. This codes for CASSPDTHRNYGYTF. The V and J genes are TRBV7-2 and TRBJ1-2; D gene unclear. This CDR3 comprises 15 residues. Germline V gene data show CDR1 as SGHTA and CDR2 as FQGNSA. V was shortened by 5 bases and J by 2 bases, with 15 bases between the two germline ends. Based on the CDR3 plus reference TRBV7-2 and TRBJ1-2, the full variable domain is GAGVSQSPSNKVTEKGKDVELRCDPISGHTALYWYRQSLGQGLEFLIYFQGNSAPDKSGLPSDRFSAERTGGSVSTLTIQRTQQEDSAVYLCASSPDTHRNYGYTFGSGTRLTVV.

This clonotype was found many times. The genes are TRBV7-9 and TRBJ2-2, with 7 bases matching TRBD1. CDR1 is SEHNR, CDR2 FQNEAQ, per germline (reference sequence). The CDR3 sequence is 15 residues long. With 4 bases clipped from V and 7 bases from J, the junction kept 9 bases outside the gene matches. As DNA, the CDR3 is TGTGCCAGCAGCTCTAAGAAGACAGGGTTCGGGGAGCTGTTTTTT. Translating it yields CASSSKKTGFGELFF.

This clonotype was counted many times. This chain uses TRBV20-1 with TRBJ1-5; 8 bases line up with TRBD1. The germline V gene has CDR1 DFQATT and CDR2 SNEGSKA (reference sequence). This CDR3 spans 17 amino acids. V gave up 3 bases and J gave up 0 bases; unmatched junction bases: 10. The CDR3 loop reads CSASAGGRLNSNQPQHF. The DNA of the CDR3 is TGCAGTGCTAGTGCAGGGGGCCGGCTAAATAGCAATCAGCCCCAGCATTTT.

This clonotype was detected many times. The rearrangement uses TRBV20-1 and TRBJ2-1; D may correspond to TRBD1 or TRBD2 (5 bases each). CDR3 length equals 18 residues. With 6 bases removed from V and 0 bases from J, the gap between germline ends came to 24 bases. The V gene's germline CDR1 is DFQATT and CDR2 SNEGSKA (reference sequence). CDR3 DNA: TGCAGTGCGAGACCTCTAGCCCCCAGGGCCAGCTCCTACAATGAGCAGTTCTTC. Encoded protein: CSARPLAPRASSYNEQFF.

There are many counts of this clonotype. The V call is TRBV5-1, the J call TRBJ2-7; TRBD1 matches 8 bases. The germline CDR1 and CDR2 sequences are SGHRS and YFSETQ. The junction had 4 bases not matched to a gene; V was cut back by 4 bases and J by 1 base. The CDR3 has 14 amino acids. CDR3 nucleotide sequence: TGCGCCAGCAGCGACCGGGACAGGTCCTACGAGCAGTACTTC. This translates into CASSDRDRSYEQYF.

This clonotype has ten or more counts. This chain connects TRBV20-1 to TRBJ2-3, with 8 bases lining up with TRBD2. The CDR3 spans 14 residues. Germline CDR1 and CDR2: DFQATT and SNEGSKA (reference sequence). V was pared by 6 bases and J by 0 bases, with 5 bases of the junction left unmatched. CDR3 residues: CSAVKRGSTDTQYF. In DNA, the CDR3 is TGCAGTGCGGTAAAGCGGGGGAGCACAGATACGCAGTATTTT.

J is TRBJ2-7 and V is TRBV20-1; 7 bases are shared with TRBD1. J gave up 4 bases and V 6 bases, and 9 bases lay outside the gene matches. This CDR3 contains 13 residues. Germline V CDR1 and CDR2: DFQATT, SNEGSKA (reference sequence). The CDR3 nucleotides read TGCAGTGCCAGGGGGACAGAGACTTACGAGCAGTACTTC. Protein: CSARGTETYEQYF.

This clonotype was counted at least ten times. This chain links TRBV20-1 with TRBJ2-7; no clear D. V was shortened by 6 bases and J by 3 bases, with 6 bases between the two germline ends. Germline V gene sequence: CDR1 DFQATT, CDR2 SNEGSKA (reference sequence). The CDR3 runs 10 residues. The CDR3 spells CSARSYEQYF. Here the CDR3 DNA reads TGCAGTGCACGCAGCTACGAGCAGTACTTC.

The chain couples TRBV6-1 to TRBJ1-2; perhaps TRBD1 as D (6 bases). CDR1 and CDR2 (germline): MNHNS, SASEGT. This CDR3 is built from 12 residues. Trimming took off 11 bases at V and 8 bases at J, with 18 bases between the two ends. The CDR3: CAQMDSLYGYTF. In DNA form, the CDR3 reads TGTGCCCAAATGGACAGCTTATACGGCTACACCTTC.